Below, 27 T cell receptor beta chains from the same sample are listed, as sequenced in a study of blood T cell repertoires in COVID-19. Clones were sequenced by immunoSEQ multiplex PCR, and TCRdb holds only the in-frame ones, with some missing. The data contain 90,000 to 110,000 clones, approximately 80% of them singletons. The sequencing input was peripheral blood. Receptor source: a woman in her forties or fifties with acute or convalescent COVID-19.

The V call is TRBV19, the J call TRBJ1-5, with D maybe TRBD1 (6 bases). V dropped 4 bases and J dropped 5 bases, with 15 bases sitting between them. Germline-derived CDR1 and CDR2 are LNHDA and SQIVND (reference sequence). The CDR3 covers 15 residues. The CDR3 nucleotides read TGTGCCAGTAGTAGGGCGGCAGGGGTAGATCAGCCCCAGCATTTT. Translated, it gives CASSRAAGVDQPQHF.

The CDR3 nucleotides are TGTGCCAGCAGCCCTCAGGTTGCAGATACGCAGTATTTT. Residues: CASSPQVADTQYF. V usage is TRBV9 and J usage is TRBJ2-3, with unresolved D. CDR3 length equals 13 residues. V gave up 4 bases and J gave up 4 bases, with 10 bases separating them. Germline loops: CDR1 SGDLS, CDR2 YYNGEE. The whole variable domain, remainder taken from reference TRBV9 and TRBJ2-3, is DSGVTQTPKHLITATGQRVTLRCSPRSGDLSVYWYQQSLDQGLQFLIQYYNGEERAKGNILERFSAQQFPDLHSELNLSSLELGDSALYFCASSPQVADTQYFGPGTRLTVL.

The chain couples TRBV21-1 to TRBJ1-2; TRBD1, the table's D call, lacks a check against the DNA. TRBV21-1 is described as a pseudogene. The CDR3 extends over 16 amino acids. The CDR3 reads CASPPGTPQSLLGYTF. Written as DNA, the CDR3 is TGTGCCAGCCCTCCCGGGACACCTCAATCCCTTTTAGGCTACACCTTC.

This rearrangement joins TRBV19 to TRBJ2-2, with D possibly being TRBD1 (5 bases). The V and J ends lost 4 bases and 2 bases respectively, with 11 bases between them. The CDR3 is 15 residues long. Germline CDR1 reads LNHDA; CDR2 reads SQIVND (reference sequence). The CDR3 spells CASSNSRANTGELFF. CDR3 coding DNA: TGTGCCAGTAGTAACTCCAGGGCTAACACCGGGGAGCTGTTTTTT. Filled out from reference TRBV19 and TRBJ2-2, the complete variable domain reads DGGITQSPKYLFRKEGQNVTLSCEQNLNHDAMYWYRQDPGQGLRLIYYSQIVNDFQKGDIAEGYSVSREKKESFPLTVTSAQKNPTAFYLCASSNSRANTGELFFGEGSRLTVL.

V is TRBV4-1 and J is TRBJ1-2; 9 bases are a match to TRBD1. The V segment lost 0 bases and the J segment 4 bases; nucleotides outside the gene matches: 6. This CDR3 spans 16 amino acids. The germline V gene encodes CDR1 MGHRA and CDR2 YSYEKL. In DNA, the CDR3 is TGCGCCAGCAGCCAAGAGTGGGACAGGGTCCCCTATGGCTACACCTTC. This codes for CASSQEWDRVPYGYTF.

The rearrangement joins TRBV5-1 to TRBJ1-1; no firm D call. The V end lost 1 base, the J end lost 0 bases, and 16 bases lay between the germline ends. Germline CDR1 reads SGHRS; CDR2 reads YFSETQ. The CDR3 contains 17 residues. CDR3 in amino acids: CASSLTSPFRLNTEAFF. The CDR3 nucleotides are TGCGCCAGCAGCTTGACAAGCCCGTTCAGGCTGAACACTGAAGCTTTCTTT.

About this clone: The sample holds other DNA sequences that translate to the same CDR3. This chain connects TRBV5-1 to TRBJ2-1, with a tentative D call TRBD1 (5 bases). The CDR3 length is 14 residues. The germline V and J ends were trimmed by 0 bases and 2 bases, with 6 bases remaining between them. The germline V gene has CDR1 SGHRS and CDR2 YFSETQ. The CDR3 DNA reads TGCGCCAGCAGCTTGGAGGGGACCTACAATGAGCAGTTCTTC. As protein: CASSLEGTYNEQFF. Supplemented by reference TRBV5-1 and TRBJ2-1, the full variable domain reads KAGVTQTPRYLIKTRGQQVTLSCSPISGHRSVSWYQQTPGQGLQFLFEYFSETQRNKGNFPGRFSGRQFSNSRSEMNVSTLELGDSALYLCASSLEGTYNEQFFGPGTRLTVL.

V usage is TRBV10-2 and J usage is TRBJ2-7; D remains ambiguous. This CDR3 is built from 11 residues. V was clipped by 3 bases and J by 3 bases, with 3 bases between them. Germline V gene lookup returns CDR1 WSHSY and CDR2 SAAADI. Here the CDR3 reads CASSDGYEQYF. CDR3 in DNA: TGCGCCAGCAGTGACGGCTACGAGCAGTACTTC.

The V gene is TRBV28, the J gene TRBJ1-1; D not resolved. Trimming removed 2 bases from V and 7 bases from J, with 14 bases in between. The CDR3 covers 14 residues. Germline CDR1 reads MDHEN; CDR2 reads SYDVKM. The CDR3 loop is CASSLLGTGGEAFF. The CDR3 DNA is TGTGCCAGCAGTTTACTTGGAACGGGAGGTGAAGCTTTCTTT. The variable domain in full, with the rest retrieved from reference TRBV28 and TRBJ1-1, is DVKVTQSSRYLVKRTGEKVFLECVQDMDHENMFWYRQDPGLGLRLIYFSYDVKMKEKGDIPEGYSVSREKKERFSLILESASTNQTSMYLCASSLLGTGGEAFFGQGTRLTVV.

In DNA, the CDR3 is TGTGCCAGCAGTATAATGGACAGGGGCAAGGACGAGCAGTACTTC. Translation: CASSIMDRGKDEQYF. This chain uses TRBV28 with TRBJ2-7, with 9 positions matching TRBD1. This CDR3 is built from 15 residues. Trimming at V came to 5 bases and at J to 5 bases, leaving 10 bases not matched to a gene. Germline loops: CDR1 MDHEN, CDR2 SYDVKM.

The gene calls are TRBV7-3 and TRBJ1-5; D perhaps matches TRBD1 (5 bases). Germline CDR1 is SGHTA and CDR2 is FQGTGA. V was cut by 0 bases and J by 6 bases, with 6 bases left in between. This CDR3 comprises 13 residues. The CDR3, as DNA: TGTGCCAGCAGCTTAACCCAGGGTCAGCCCCAGCATTTT. Its protein product is CASSLTQGQPQHF.

The V and J genes are TRBV12-3 or TRBV12-4 and TRBJ1-2, with D possibly matching TRBD1 (5 bases). V lost 1 base and J 8 bases, leaving 8 bases between the germline ends. This CDR3 is built from 12 residues. The CDR3 region has the DNA TGTGCCAGCAGTTTAGAGGGGTACGGCTACACCTTC. Translation: CASSLEGYGYTF.

This rearrangement joins TRBV4-2 to TRBJ1-5; D is ambiguous. Trimming cost V 4 bases and J 4 bases, with 5 bases left between them. The CDR3 spans 12 residues. Germline V gene sequence: CDR1 LGHNA, CDR2 YNFKEQ. The CDR3 nucleotides read TGTGCCAGCAGCCTCTTTAATCAGCCCCAGCATTTT. Protein sequence: CASSLFNQPQHF.

V usage is TRBV5-1 and J usage is TRBJ1-4, with no clear D. Between the trimmed V and J ends, which lost 3 bases and 8 bases, there was a span of 11 bases. The CDR3 consists of 13 residues. Looked up from germline, CDR1 is SGHRS and CDR2 is YFSETQ. The CDR3 coding sequence is TGCGCCAGCAGCTACTCCCCGGAGGAAAAACTGTTTTTT. It specifies CASSYSPEEKLFF.

This rearrangement joins TRBV9 to TRBJ1-4, with D perhaps TRBD1 (5 bases). Germline V lookup: CDR1 SGDLS, CDR2 YYNGEE. The length of the CDR3 is 17 residues. Trimming cost V 0 bases and J 5 bases, with 17 bases left between them. The CDR3 DNA sequence: TGTGCCAGCAGCGTAGCTACTACAGGCAGTGGGAATGAAAAACTGTTTTTT. Protein sequence: CASSVATTGSGNEKLFF.

The rearrangement uses TRBV28 and TRBJ2-7; D is unclear. V was cut by 5 bases and J by 2 bases, with 10 bases left in between. CDR3 length: 13 amino acids. The germline CDR1 and CDR2 sequences are MDHEN and SYDVKM. CDR3 nucleotide sequence: TGTGCCAGCAGTCTCCGCGTTACCTACGAGCAGTACTTC. It encodes CASSLRVTYEQYF.

The chain couples TRBV6-5 to TRBJ2-7; 7 bases map to TRBD1. Germline V CDR1 and CDR2: MNHEY, SVGAGI. The CDR3 is 13 residues long. Unmatched junction bases numbered 4, after V lost 6 bases and J lost 2 bases. The CDR3 spells CASRGTGAYEQYF. As DNA, the CDR3 is TGTGCCAGCAGGGGCACAGGGGCCTACGAGCAGTACTTC.

J is TRBJ1-2 and V is TRBV5-1; no definite D call. The CDR3 spans 16 residues. V gave up 0 bases and J gave up 7 bases, with 19 bases separating them. Germline values: CDR1 SGHRS, CDR2 YFSETQ. In DNA, the CDR3 is TGCGCCAGCAGCTTGGATCGAACCTCGAGGTCTGGTGGCTACACCTTC. Translating it yields CASSLDRTSRSGGYTF.

The chain joins TRBV28 to TRBJ1-5; 7 bases are shared with TRBD1. Germline CDR1 MDHEN, CDR2 SYDVKM. This CDR3 has 13 amino acids. The V segment lost 2 bases and the J segment 11 bases; nucleotides outside the gene matches: 6. The CDR3 loop is CASSLPGGATQHF. CDR3 DNA: TGTGCCAGCAGTTTACCAGGGGGTGCAACCCAGCATTTT.

This chain links TRBV4-1 with TRBJ2-2; D remains unclear. Looked up from germline, CDR1 is MGHRA and CDR2 is YSYEKL. Trimming removed 4 bases at V and 6 bases at J, with 6 bases between. The CDR3 spans 12 residues. The CDR3 bases are TGCGCCAGCAGCCTCGTGTCCGGGGAGCTGTTTTTT. Its protein product is CASSLVSGELFF.

The rearrangement joins TRBV28 to TRBJ1-5, with 10 bases fitting TRBD1. V lost 5 bases and J lost 4; bases outside the gene matches: 8. Germline values: CDR1 MDHEN, CDR2 SYDVKM. The CDR3 loop spans 16 amino acids. This CDR3 is CASSPGGTGANQPQHF. The CDR3 region has the DNA TGTGCCAGCAGTCCCGGCGGGACAGGGGCAAATCAGCCCCAGCATTTT. Full variable domain (outside the CDR3, taken from reference TRBV28 and TRBJ1-5): DVKVTQSSRYLVKRTGEKVFLECVQDMDHENMFWYRQDPGLGLRLIYFSYDVKMKEKGDIPEGYSVSREKKERFSLILESASTNQTSMYLCASSPGGTGANQPQHFGDGTRLSIL.

The table lists this clone with a count of one. The genes are TRBV7-9 and TRBJ1-3; D unclear. There are 13 residues in the CDR3. From germline, CDR1 is SEHNR and CDR2 FQNEAQ (reference sequence). Trimming took 3 bases from V and 3 from J, leaving 6 bases between them. The CDR3 here is CASSFFNGNTIYF. The CDR3 nucleotides are TGTGCCAGCAGCTTTTTCAATGGAAACACCATATATTTT.

This chain links TRBV5-4 with TRBJ2-5, with no clear D. The germline CDR1 and CDR2 sequences are SGHNT and YYREEE (reference sequence). The CDR3 has 13 amino acids. V was cut by 1 base and J by 2 bases, with 6 bases left in between. CDR3 coding DNA: TGTGCCAGCAGCTTGACTTCACAAGAGACCCAGTACTTC. Translating it yields CASSLTSQETQYF.

This chain connects TRBV19 to TRBJ1-2; TRBD1 is a possible D gene (5 bases). CDR3 length equals 14 residues. Trimming removed 3 bases from V and 4 bases from J, with 12 bases in between. In germline, CDR1 is LNHDA, CDR2 SQIVND (reference sequence). The CDR3 DNA reads TGTGCCAGTAGTATCCCAGGGTTGGGCTATGGCTACACCTTC. Its translation is CASSIPGLGYGYTF.

The genes are TRBV7-3 and TRBJ2-3, with 11 positions matching TRBD2. Germline-derived CDR1 and CDR2 are SGHTA and FQGTGA. Unmatched junction bases numbered 3, after V lost 3 bases and J lost 4 bases. The CDR3 loop spans 15 amino acids. The CDR3 sequence: CASSFSGGAPDTQYF. The CDR3 nucleotides are TGTGCCAGCAGCTTTAGCGGGGGGGCCCCAGATACGCAGTATTTT.

The rearrangement joins TRBV2 to TRBJ1-4, with 8 positions matching TRBD1. Germline assignment: CDR1 SNHLY and CDR2 FYNNEI. V was clipped by 4 bases and J by 5 bases; unmatched bases: 3. There are 14 residues in the CDR3. CDR3 loop: CASSVNRGNEKLFF. The CDR3 nucleotides read TGTGCCAGCAGTGTGAACAGGGGGAATGAAAAACTGTTTTTT. The variable domain in full, completed from reference TRBV2 and TRBJ1-4, reads EPEVTQTPSHQVTQMGQEVILRCVPISNHLYFYWYRQILGQKVEFLVSFYNNEISEKSEIFDDQFSVERPDGSNFTLKIRSTKLEDSAMYFCASSVNRGNEKLFFGSGTQLSVL.

The chain has TRBV30 and TRBJ2-2, with D maybe TRBD2 (5 bases). Germline loops: CDR1 GTSNPN, CDR2 SVGIG (reference sequence). The CDR3 loop spans 12 amino acids. Trimming cost V 3 bases and J 4 bases, with 6 bases left between them. Here the CDR3 DNA reads TGTGCCTGGAGCGGGATCACCGGGGAGCTGTTTTTT. Protein: CAWSGITGELFF.